These 8 T cell receptor beta chains share one sample of origin, sequenced in a study of technical replicates of blood from several donors. Clones were read by immunoSEQ multiplex PCR, and TCRdb kept only the in-frame ones, dropping some. The repertoire consists of approximately 73,000 clones, with 85% to 95% occurring once and the leading ten covering around 0.4%. The specimen was T cells isolated from PBMCs. The receptors originated from a human donor in good health.

The V and J genes are TRBV11-3 and TRBJ2-3, with D maybe TRBD2 (6 bases). With 7 bases removed from V and 5 bases from J, the gap between germline ends came to 10 bases. Germline values: CDR1 SGHNT, CDR2 YENEEA. The CDR3 loop spans 12 amino acids. This CDR3 reads CASNRGRDTQYF. CDR3 DNA sequence: TGTGCCAGCAATCGGGGGAGAGATACGCAGTATTTT.

J is TRBJ2-7 and V is TRBV28; TRBD1 agrees at 11 bases. There are 14 residues in the CDR3. The germline gives CDR1 MDHEN, CDR2 SYDVKM. V shed 3 bases, J shed 5 bases, and the junction held 3 bases outside the gene matches. The CDR3 reads CASSLGTGGNEQYF. CDR3 DNA: TGTGCCAGCAGTTTGGGGACAGGGGGTAACGAGCAGTACTTC.

The chain combines TRBV5-1 with TRBJ1-2; TRBD1 aligns across 7 bases. This CDR3 has 14 amino acids. V trimming: 3 bases; J trimming: 4 bases; junction bases outside the gene matches: 6. Germline CDR1 and CDR2: SGHRS and YFSETQ. In DNA, the CDR3 is TGCGCCAGCAGCTCCCCGGGACAGCCCTATGGCTACACCTTC. It yields the protein CASSSPGQPYGYTF. Complete variable domain (other parts from reference TRBV5-1 and TRBJ1-2): KAGVTQTPRYLIKTRGQQVTLSCSPISGHRSVSWYQQTPGQGLQFLFEYFSETQRNKGNFPGRFSGRQFSNSRSEMNVSTLELGDSALYLCASSSPGQPYGYTFGSGTRLTVV.

The chain carries TRBV30 and TRBJ1-4; maybe TRBD1 (6 bases). Trimming pared 4 bases from V and 7 bases from J, leaving 7 bases between. Germline V gives CDR1 GTSNPN, CDR2 SVGIG (reference sequence). There are 11 residues in the CDR3. The CDR3 coding sequence is TGTGCCTGGATGGGGGCTGAAAAACTGTTTTTT. Protein: CAWMGAEKLFF.

Here the CDR3 DNA reads TGTGCCAGCAGTTCTGGACTAGCGGGAGTAAACGGGGAGCTGTTTTTT. Its translation: CASSSGLAGVNGELFF. The J gene is TRBJ2-2, the V gene TRBV28, with 13 nucleotides matching TRBD2. Germline CDR1 and CDR2: MDHEN and SYDVKM. The CDR3 consists of 16 residues. Losses at the gene ends were 4 bases for V and 7 bases for J; bases not matched to a gene: 6.

V is TRBV5-7 and J is TRBJ1-4, with D possibly TRBD1 on 6 matching bases. TRBV5-7 is designated an ORF whose function remains uncertain. This CDR3 has 14 amino acids. Deletions cut 8 bases from V and 5 bases from J, with 16 bases between. DNA of the CDR3: TGTGCCAGACGTGGGGGCGGTATCAATGAAAAACTGTTTTTT. Its protein product is CARRGGGINEKLFF.

This rearrangement joins TRBV19 to TRBJ1-2; 11 positions agree with TRBD1. The CDR3 extends over 15 amino acids. The V gene end was trimmed by 3 bases and the J gene end by 4 bases; junction bases not matched to a gene: 4. Germline V lookup: CDR1 LNHDA, CDR2 SQIVND (reference sequence). The CDR3 region has the DNA TGTGCCAGTAGTATCGGGACAGGGGGAATCTATGGCTACACCTTC. Amino acid sequence: CASSIGTGGIYGYTF.

The chain is built from TRBV11-2 and TRBJ2-1, with D maybe TRBD2 (6 bases). The germline gives CDR1 SGHAT, CDR2 FQNNGV. CDR3 length: 16 amino acids. Trimming left V 5 bases short and J 4 bases short, with 18 bases between. The CDR3 sequence: CASSPHLIAEYNEQFF. The CDR3 nucleotides are TGTGCCAGCAGCCCGCATTTGATAGCGGAATACAATGAGCAGTTCTTC.